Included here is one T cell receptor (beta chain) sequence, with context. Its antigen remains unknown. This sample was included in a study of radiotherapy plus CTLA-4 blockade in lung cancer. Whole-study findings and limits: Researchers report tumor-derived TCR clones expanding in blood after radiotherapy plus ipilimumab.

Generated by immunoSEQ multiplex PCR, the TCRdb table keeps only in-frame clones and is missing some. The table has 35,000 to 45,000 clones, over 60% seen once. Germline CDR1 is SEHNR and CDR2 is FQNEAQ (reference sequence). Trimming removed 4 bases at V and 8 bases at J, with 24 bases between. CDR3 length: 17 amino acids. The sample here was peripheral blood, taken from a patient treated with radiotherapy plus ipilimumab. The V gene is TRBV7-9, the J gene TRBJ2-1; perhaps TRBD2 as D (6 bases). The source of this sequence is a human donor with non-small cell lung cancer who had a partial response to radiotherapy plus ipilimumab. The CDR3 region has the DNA TGTGCCAGCAGCTCGACTGGCGGGACCCCTAGATCCTATGAGCAGTTCTTC. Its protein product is CASSSTGGTPRSYEQFF.